This entry lists 16 T cell receptor beta chains sequenced from one sample in a study of T-cell memory formation after mild COVID-19. TCRdb reprocessed the 5' RACE reads with MiXCR, giving one entry per CDR3 protein. Of fewer than 250,000 distinct CDR3 sequences in the sample, about 11% are singletons; the top ten hold approximately 2.8%. The sequenced sample consisted of PBMCs or a T cell subset sorted from them (not recorded which). The source of these receptors is a man younger than 30 who had mild COVID-19 (a few samples of this study predate the infection). Cell type and time point are not known.

This clonotype showed up just a few times. The V call is TRBV24-1, the J call TRBJ1-2, with D hard to call. The CDR3 totals 13 residues. Trimming removed 5 bases at V and 4 bases at J, with 10 bases between. From germline, CDR1 is KGHDR and CDR2 SFDVKD. The CDR3 here is CATSALDGYGYTF. Written as DNA, the CDR3 is TGTGCCACCAGTGCCCTCGACGGCTATGGCTACACCTTC.

This clonotype came up a few times. V and J are TRBV7-6 and TRBJ2-1, with 8 bases identical to TRBD1. Germline CDR1 and CDR2: SGHVS and FNYEAQ. The CDR3 loop spans 14 amino acids. V trimming: 5 bases; J trimming: 7 bases; junction bases outside the gene matches: 7. In DNA form, the CDR3 reads TGTGCCAGCAGCCGGGACAGGAGTAGGAATGAGCAGTTCTTC. Translating it yields CASSRDRSRNEQFF.

This clonotype appeared a single time. The gene calls are TRBV10-3 and TRBJ1-1; D unclear. The ends were cut back, 6 bases at V and 8 bases at J, with 16 bases in the middle. The V gene's germline CDR1 is ENHRY and CDR2 SYGVKD. The CDR3 extends over 13 amino acids. This CDR3 is CAIRRNDGSEAFF. CDR3 bases: TGTGCCATCAGAAGAAACGACGGATCGGAAGCTTTCTTT.

This clonotype was detected many times. The chain uses TRBV20-1 and TRBJ2-7; D tentatively reads TRBD1 or TRBD2 (5 bases each). The V gene lost 6 bases and the J gene lost 4 bases, with 19 bases spanning the gap. Germline values: CDR1 DFQATT, CDR2 SNEGSKA (reference sequence). The CDR3 has 14 amino acids. This CDR3 reads CSAPARGVGYEQYF. CDR3 bases: TGCAGTGCCCCAGCCCGAGGGGTTGGGTACGAGCAGTACTTC.

This chain connects TRBV3-1 to TRBJ2-5; D call uncertain. Looked up from germline, CDR1 is LGHDT and CDR2 is YNNKEL (reference sequence). Deletions cut 4 bases from V and 1 base from J, with 10 bases between. CDR3 length equals 14 residues. The DNA for the CDR3 is TGTGCCAGCAGCCCTACTTGGATCCAAGAGACCCAGTACTTC. Translating it yields CASSPTWIQETQYF.

This clonotype was found a few times. The chain carries TRBV30 and TRBJ2-1; D gene unclear. The germline V and J ends were trimmed by 4 bases and 4 bases, with 5 bases remaining between them. This CDR3 has 11 residues. Germline V CDR1 and CDR2: GTSNPN, SVGIG (reference sequence). The CDR3 protein is CAWTDYNEQFF. The CDR3 DNA is TGTGCCTGGACGGATTACAATGAGCAGTTCTTC.

This clonotype was observed a handful of times. The chain uses TRBV24-1 and TRBJ1-1; D is unresolved. Trimming removed 3 bases from V and 11 bases from J, with 9 bases in between. Germline CDR1 reads KGHDR; CDR2 reads SFDVKD. This CDR3 comprises 11 residues. CDR3 sequence (DNA): TGTGCCACCAGTGATGGAGTTATGGCTTTCTTT. As protein: CATSDGVMAFF.

The chain employs TRBV28 and TRBJ2-7; D is perhaps TRBD2 (6 bases). Trimming stripped 5 bases from V and 4 bases from J, with 9 bases between. The CDR3 is 12 residues long. CDR1 is MDHEN, CDR2 SYDVKM, per germline. CDR3 DNA: TGTGCCAGCAGTAAGGAGGGTTACGAGCAGTACTTC. Translating gives CASSKEGYEQYF. Full variable domain (rest looked up from reference TRBV28 and TRBJ2-7): DVKVTQSSRYLVKRTGEKVFLECVQDMDHENMFWYRQDPGLGLRLIYFSYDVKMKEKGDIPEGYSVSREKKERFSLILESASTNQTSMYLCASSKEGYEQYFGPGTRLTVT.

There are a few counts of this clonotype. This chain links TRBV4-3 with TRBJ2-4; 8 nucleotides match TRBD1. Germline assignment: CDR1 LGHNA and CDR2 YSLEER. Trimming removed 0 bases from V and 4 bases from J; junction bases left unmatched: 5. The CDR3 is 16 residues long. CDR3 nucleotide sequence: TGCGCCAGCAGCCAAGAGGGGACAGGTCGAAAAAACATTCAGTACTTC. Translating it yields CASSQEGTGRKNIQYF.

This clonotype showed up just a few times. The chain employs TRBV7-2 and TRBJ1-4; weak D call: TRBD1 (6 bases). CDR1 is SGHTA and CDR2 is FQGNSA in the germline V gene. There are 14 residues in the CDR3. Trimming stripped 6 bases from V and 10 bases from J, with 18 bases between. The CDR3 loop is CASRTDLQGRKLFF. In nucleotides, the CDR3 is TGTGCCAGCAGAACGGATTTGCAGGGGAGAAAACTGTTTTTT.

The V and J genes are TRBV6-1 and TRBJ1-5; D call uncertain. Trimming removed 1 base from V and 6 bases from J, with 1 base in between. The length of the CDR3 is 11 residues. Germline-derived CDR1 and CDR2 are MNHNS and SASEGT. The CDR3 region has the DNA TGTGCCAGCAGTGAAGTTCAGCCCCAGCATTTT. Protein product: CASSEVQPQHF.

This chain joins TRBV7-6 and TRBJ2-6; 9 nucleotides match TRBD1. Germline CDR1 SGHVS, CDR2 FNYEAQ. With 4 bases clipped from V and 4 bases from J, the junction kept 5 bases outside the gene matches. The CDR3 covers 16 residues. The CDR3 is CASSSGQGKGANVLTF. The DNA of the CDR3 is TGTGCCAGCAGCTCTGGACAGGGGAAAGGGGCCAACGTCCTGACTTTC.

This clonotype was picked up a small number of times. The chain recombines TRBV20-1 with TRBJ1-6; 7 positions match TRBD1. Germline trimming cut 6 bases from V and 7 bases from J; bases unmatched to any gene: 15. Germline CDR1 and CDR2: DFQATT and SNEGSKA (reference sequence). The CDR3 extends over 16 amino acids. The CDR3 DNA reads TGCAGTGCAGGGGGACAACAGGGGTCGTGGAATTCACCCCTCCACTTT. This encodes CSAGGQQGSWNSPLHF.

A few counts support this clonotype. The gene calls are TRBV5-1 and TRBJ2-2, with D unclear. The CDR3 sequence is 14 residues long. V was trimmed by 2 bases and J by 4 bases, leaving 9 bases between them. Germline V gives CDR1 SGHRS, CDR2 YFSETQ. The CDR3 DNA is TGCGCCAGCAGCTTTGTCTGGAGCACCGGGGAGCTGTTTTTT. Translating gives CASSFVWSTGELFF.

This clonotype was recorded a few times. This chain links TRBV21-1 with TRBJ2-7. TRBV21-1 is classified as a pseudogene. The CDR3 consists of 13 residues. CDR3 coding DNA: TGTGCCAGCAGCAAATGGGTACCCTACGAGCAGTACTTC. Its translation is CASSKWVPYEQYF.

The chain has TRBV12-3 or TRBV12-4 and TRBJ1-2, with D hard to call. This CDR3 has 11 amino acids. The V and J ends lost 10 bases and 8 bases respectively, with 14 bases between them. The CDR3 reads CATRRVGGYTF. CDR3 sequence (DNA): TGTGCCACACGACGGGTAGGCGGCTACACCTTC.